Below, one T cell receptor (beta chain) is given with its context. Its antigen is as yet unknown. The authors extracted RNA and reverse transcribed it into cDNA as the sequencing template. The assay was immunoSEQ multiplex PCR, and TCRdb's table has in-frame clones only and misses some. The sample lists about 200,000 clones, 60% seen once, with just over 1% in the top ten. The CDR3 is 12 residues long. Germline CDR1 and CDR2: SGHRS and YFSETQ. Trimming shortened V by 5 bases and J by 6 bases, and 10 bases separated the two germline ends. The data were obtained in a study of CD8+ T cells in alopecia areata. The wider study: Tofacitinib was taken orally by treated patients, and the dose was 5 to 10 mg twice daily. Study-wide findings and caveats: Numerous clones, expanded in lesions, remained in scalp and blood during tofacitinib.

Treatment reported: oral pan-JAK inhibitor, 5-10 mg twice daily. From PBMCs, CD4+ and CD8+ T cells were sorted. The rearrangement joins TRBV5-1 to TRBJ2-3; the D call may be TRBD1 or TRBD2 (5 bases each). The sequencing used CD4+ T cells sorted from blood, collected at week 24, from a patient treated with tofacitinib. This TCR was sampled from a human donor with alopecia areata. CDR3 DNA sequence: TGCGCCAGCAGTCAATGGGGGGATACGCAGTATTTT. Translating it yields CASSQWGDTQYF.